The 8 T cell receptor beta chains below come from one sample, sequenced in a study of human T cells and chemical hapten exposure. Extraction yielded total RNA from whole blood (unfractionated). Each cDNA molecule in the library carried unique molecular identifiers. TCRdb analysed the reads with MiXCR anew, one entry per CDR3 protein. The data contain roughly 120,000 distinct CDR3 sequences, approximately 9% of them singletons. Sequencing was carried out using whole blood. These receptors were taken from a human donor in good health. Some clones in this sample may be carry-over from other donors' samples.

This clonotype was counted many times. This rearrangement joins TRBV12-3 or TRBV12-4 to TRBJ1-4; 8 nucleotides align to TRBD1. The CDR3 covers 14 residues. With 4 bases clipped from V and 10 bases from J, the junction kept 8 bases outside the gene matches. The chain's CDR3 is CASSSRQGTGKLFF. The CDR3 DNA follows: TGTGCCAGCAGTTCAAGACAGGGGACCGGAAAACTGTTTTTT.

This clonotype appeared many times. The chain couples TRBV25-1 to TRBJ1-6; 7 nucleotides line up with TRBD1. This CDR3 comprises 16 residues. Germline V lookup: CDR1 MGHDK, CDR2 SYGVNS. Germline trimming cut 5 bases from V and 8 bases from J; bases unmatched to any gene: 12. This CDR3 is CASSIQGLGGYSPLHF. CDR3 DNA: TGTGCCAGCAGTATACAGGGGCTTGGGGGCTATTCACCCCTCCACTTT.

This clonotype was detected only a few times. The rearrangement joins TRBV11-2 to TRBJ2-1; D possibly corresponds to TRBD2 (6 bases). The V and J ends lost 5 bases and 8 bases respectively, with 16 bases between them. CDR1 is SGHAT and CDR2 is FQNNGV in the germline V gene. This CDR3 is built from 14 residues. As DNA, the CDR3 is TGTGCCAGCAGCCATGAATACACGGGAGATGAGCAGTTCTTC. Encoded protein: CASSHEYTGDEQFF.

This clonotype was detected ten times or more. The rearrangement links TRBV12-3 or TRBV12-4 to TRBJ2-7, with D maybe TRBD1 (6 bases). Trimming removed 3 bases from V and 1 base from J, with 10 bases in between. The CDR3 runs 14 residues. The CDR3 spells CASSFGQSSYEQYF. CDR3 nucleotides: TGTGCCAGCAGTTTCGGACAGAGTTCCTACGAGCAGTACTTC.

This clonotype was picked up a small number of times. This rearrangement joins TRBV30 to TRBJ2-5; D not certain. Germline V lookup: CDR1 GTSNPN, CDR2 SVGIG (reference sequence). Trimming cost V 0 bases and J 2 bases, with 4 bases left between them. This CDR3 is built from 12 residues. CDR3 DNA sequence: TGTGCCTGGAGTGTACGACAAGAGACCCAGTACTTC. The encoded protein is CAWSVRQETQYF.

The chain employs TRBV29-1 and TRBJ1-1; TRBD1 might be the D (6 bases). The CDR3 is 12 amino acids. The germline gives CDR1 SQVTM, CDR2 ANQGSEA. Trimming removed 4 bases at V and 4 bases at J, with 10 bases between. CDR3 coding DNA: TGCAGCGTTGGTCCAGGGGCCACTGAAGCTTTCTTT. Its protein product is CSVGPGATEAFF.

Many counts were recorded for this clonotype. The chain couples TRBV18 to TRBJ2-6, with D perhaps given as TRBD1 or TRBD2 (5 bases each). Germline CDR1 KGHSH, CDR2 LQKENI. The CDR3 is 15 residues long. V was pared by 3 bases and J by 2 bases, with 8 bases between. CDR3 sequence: CASSPGDAGANVLTF. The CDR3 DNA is TGTGCCAGCTCACCGGGGGACGCTGGGGCCAACGTCCTGACTTTC. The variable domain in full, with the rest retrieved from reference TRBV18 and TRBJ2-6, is NAGVMQNPRHLVRRRGQEARLRCSPMKGHSHVYWYRQLPEEGLKFMVYLQKENIIDESGMPKERFSAEFPKEGPSILRIQQVVRGDSAAYFCASSPGDAGANVLTFGAGSRLTVL.

CDR3 amino acids: CASSQVAGDTDTQYF. The DNA for the CDR3 is TGCGCCAGCAGCCAAGTGGCGGGAGACACAGATACGCAGTATTTT. The rearrangement links TRBV4-1 to TRBJ2-3; TRBD2 matches at 7 bases. The CDR3 has 15 residues. V shed 1 base, J shed 2 bases, and the junction held 3 bases outside the gene matches. Germline assignment: CDR1 MGHRA and CDR2 YSYEKL.